This is a list of T cell receptor beta chains from one sample in a study of T cell responses to AZD1222 COVID-19 vaccine. Method: immunoSEQ multiplex PCR; TCRdb's copy keeps in-frame clones and lacks some. The sample lists approximately 220,000 clones, 85% to 95% occurring once. The sequencing here drew on peripheral blood, taken on day 0 of MenACWY control vaccination. These receptors originate from an adult in good health. Both conserved end residues are part of each CDR3. D genes are given only for firm matches. Size is omitted from some rows. Given values are once, few, many or a class for expanded clones.

DNA | CDR3 | size | J | V | D
TGCGCCAGCAGCCACTCTCGGGACAGGGGAATCACTAACTATGGCTACACCTTC | CASSHSRDRGITNYGYTF | NA | TRBJ1-2 | TRBV4-1 | TRBD1
TGCGCCAGCAGCTTGGGGCTAGCGAGCGGGGAGACCCAGTACTTC | CASSLGLASGETQYF | NA | TRBJ2-5 | TRBV5-1 | NA
TGTGCCAGCAGTCGTCAGCGGAACTATGGCTACACCTTC | CASSRQRNYGYTF | NA | TRBJ1-2 | TRBV3-1/TRBV3-2 | NA
TGTGCCAGCAGTCGTCTGGGGGGGAGCAATCAGCCCCAGCATTTT | CASSRLGGSNQPQHF | NA | TRBJ1-5 | TRBV27 | NA
TGTGCCAGCAGTTACTCCACCGGGAGGGGGAACACTGAAGCTTTCTTT | CASSYSTGRGNTEAFF | NA | TRBJ1-1 | TRBV6-2/TRBV6-3 | NA
TGTGCCAGCTCACCAGGGGCCAGGAACACTGAAGCTTTCTTT | CASSPGARNTEAFF | NA | TRBJ1-1 | TRBV18 | NA
TGTGCCAGCAGCTTTACCGCCCAGGGTCTGAATGGCTACACCTTC | CASSFTAQGLNGYTF | NA | TRBJ1-2 | TRBV5-4 | NA
TGTGCCAGCAGTGACAAGGGTCAGCCCCAGCATTTT | CASSDKGQPQHF | NA | TRBJ1-5 | TRBV2 | NA
TGTGCCAGTAGCGTCGGGACAGGGGTTTACGAGCAGTACTTC | CASSVGTGVYEQYF | NA | TRBJ2-7 | TRBV19 | TRBD1
TGTGCCAGTTGGACGGCAAAAGTCTATGGCTACACCTTC | CASWTAKVYGYTF | NA | TRBJ1-2 | TRBV12-3/TRBV12-4 | NA
TGTGCCAGCAGCCAAGATAGGGGACTATCATCCGAAGCTTTCTTT | CASSQDRGLSSEAFF | once | TRBJ1-1 | TRBV4-2 | NA
TGTGCCAGTAGTATGAAAGCCAATCAGCCCCAGCATTTT | CASSMKANQPQHF | few | TRBJ1-5 | TRBV19 | NA
TGTGCCAGCAGCAAGGGGGCGCTTTTGGACGAGCAGTACTTC | CASSKGALLDEQYF | NA | TRBJ2-7 | TRBV3-1/TRBV3-2 | TRBD1
TGTGCCAGCAGTTTACAAAGCGGGACCTACACAGATACGCAGTATTTT | CASSLQSGTYTDTQYF | NA | TRBJ2-3 | TRBV6-2/TRBV6-3 | TRBD2
TGCGCCAGCAGCTTGGCAAGGTCAGGGGGAGGAGATACGCAGTATTTT | CASSLARSGGGDTQYF | once | TRBJ2-3 | TRBV5-1 | NA
TGTGCCAGCAGCCCGAGGATGGGTGAGCAGTTCTTC | CASSPRMGEQFF | NA | TRBJ2-1 | TRBV3-1/TRBV3-2 | NA
TGTGCCAGCAGCCAAGGACTCCGCGAAGGGACCCAGTACTTC | CASSQGLREGTQYF | NA | TRBJ2-5 | TRBV3-1/TRBV3-2 | NA
TGTGCCACCAGCAGAGACAGGGGAAATCAGCCCCAGCATTTT | CATSRDRGNQPQHF | NA | TRBJ1-5 | TRBV15 | NA
TGTGCCAGCGGCTTACAGGGAGAGGACACCATATATTTT | CASGLQGEDTIYF | NA | TRBJ1-3 | TRBV6-6 | NA
TGTGCCAGCAGCCCACAGGGGAGCGGAAACACCATATATTTT | CASSPQGSGNTIYF | few | TRBJ1-3 | TRBV7-9 | TRBD1
TGTGCCAGCAGGGAACAGGGGAGCAATCAGCCCCAGCATTTT | CASREQGSNQPQHF | NA | TRBJ1-5 | TRBV27 | TRBD1
TGCGCCAGCAGACCTACAGGGATGAACACTGAAGCTTTCTTT | CASRPTGMNTEAFF | NA | TRBJ1-1 | TRBV5-1 | NA
TGTGCCGTACACAGAGATCTCTATGGCTACACCTTC | CAVHRDLYGYTF | NA | TRBJ1-2 | TRBV28 | NA
TGTGCCAGCAGTACTCAGGGAGTTAACTATGGCTACACCTTC | CASSTQGVNYGYTF | NA | TRBJ1-2 | TRBV6-5 | NA
TGTGCCTGGAACCAGGGGACCTCCAATCAGCCCCAGCATTTT | CAWNQGTSNQPQHF | NA | TRBJ1-5 | TRBV30 | NA
TGTGCCAGCAGAAGAGCCGGGGAGCTGTTTTTT | CASRRAGELFF | NA | TRBJ2-2 | TRBV12-3/TRBV12-4 | NA
TGTGCCAGTAGTATTTCTGGGGGGACCTCCTACAATGAGCAGTTCTTC | CASSISGGTSYNEQFF | NA | TRBJ2-1 | TRBV19 | NA
TGTGCCTGGAGTGTACATCTGGGACAGGGGGCGCGGGGGGCCAACGTCCTGACTTTC | CAWSVHLGQGARGANVLTF | NA | TRBJ2-6 | TRBV30 | TRBD1
TGTGCCAGCAGCTTTGGACTAGCGGGGAGCAATGAGCAGTTCTTC | CASSFGLAGSNEQFF | NA | TRBJ2-1 | TRBV11-1 | TRBD2
TGTGCCAGCGGGAACTTACAGGGCGGCGAGCAGTACTTC | CASGNLQGGEQYF | once | TRBJ2-7 | TRBV14 | NA
TGTGCCAGCAGCCAACGACGCGCACTAGGAGGCTACACCTTC | CASSQRRALGGYTF | NA | TRBJ1-2 | TRBV13 | NA
TGTGCCAGTAGTCCCGGACTAGCGGATTACAATGAGCAGTTCTTC | CASSPGLADYNEQFF | NA | TRBJ2-1 | TRBV19 | TRBD2
TGTGCCAGTAGTACCGACAGGGGGCTGAACTATGGCTACACCTTC | CASSTDRGLNYGYTF | NA | TRBJ1-2 | TRBV19 | TRBD1
TGTGCCAGCAGTGAGACGCGAGCAACTAATGAAAAACTGTTTTTT | CASSETRATNEKLFF | NA | TRBJ1-4 | TRBV25-1 | NA
TGCGCCAGCAGCTGGACGGGTGTCTCTGGGGCCAACGTCCTGACTTTC | CASSWTGVSGANVLTF | NA | TRBJ2-6 | TRBV5-1 | NA
TGCGCCAGCAGCCAAGATCACGGAGGCTACTATGGCTACACCTTC | CASSQDHGGYYGYTF | NA | TRBJ1-2 | TRBV4-3 | NA
TGTGCCAGCAGTTACTCGGGAGGTTTGTCACCCCTCCACTTT | CASSYSGGLSPLHF | NA | TRBJ1-6 | TRBV6-5 | NA
TGTGCCAGCAGTTTGCAGGGGCTGAGCACTGAAGCTTTCTTT | CASSLQGLSTEAFF | NA | TRBJ1-1 | TRBV27 | NA
TGCAGTGTCAGCCCGTCCTACGAGCAGTACTTC | CSVSPSYEQYF | once | TRBJ2-7 | TRBV20-1 | NA